This T cell receptor (beta chain) was sequenced for a study of response to subunit inactivated influenza vaccine. MiXCR, applied by TCRdb to the RT-PCR reads, yields one record per CDR3 protein. The data contain hundreds of thousands of distinct CDR3 sequences, 15% to 19% of them singletons. Overall study results and limits: The authors suggested that few new T cells are recruited per seasonal influenza vaccination.

In its sample, this clonotype was seen a few times. Its target is unknown. This receptor was obtained from a man over 45 who received an inactivated influenza vaccine. The specimen comprised PBMCs from blood, sampled 11 to 12 days after vaccination.

The CDR3, as DNA: TGTGCCAGCAGCGTAGCTAGCGGAACAACCGGGGAGCTGTTTTTT. Translated, it gives CASSVASGTTGELFF. The J gene is TRBJ2-2, the V gene TRBV9; 7 nucleotides align to TRBD2. The V gene end was trimmed by 0 bases and the J gene end by 5 bases; junction bases not matched to a gene: 4. This CDR3 has 15 amino acids. In germline, CDR1 is SGDLS, CDR2 YYNGEE.